One T cell receptor beta chain is described in this entry. The data stem from a study of shared clonotypes between healthy human individuals. The repertoire was sequenced with immunoSEQ multiplex PCR; TCRdb's copy has only in-frame clones and lacks some. The repertoire holds millions of clones, with around 95% as singletons. This TCR was recovered from a man younger than 35 in good health. What was sequenced was naive CD4+ T cells sorted from blood. Regarding subset: CD45RA+ positively selected.

CDR3 region: CASSAEGNSPLHF. As DNA, the CDR3 is TGCGCCAGCAGTGCGGAGGGGAATTCACCCCTCCACTTT. The chain is built from TRBV10-1 and TRBJ1-6, with D maybe TRBD1 (5 bases). The CDR3 extends over 13 amino acids. The germline V gene encodes CDR1 WNHNN and CDR2 SYGVQD (reference sequence). V lost 4 bases and J 7 bases, leaving 8 bases between the germline ends.